This T cell receptor beta chain originates from a study of CD8 T cells in Susac syndrome. With random hexamers, 0.5 to 1 ug RNA was reverse transcribed. Amplification of TCR beta CDR3 by immunoSEQ multiplex PCR spanned 54 Vbeta and 13 Jbeta. From the immunoSEQ multiplex PCR reads, TCRdb called clonotypes with MiXCR, one entry per CDR3 protein. The sample holds fewer than 250,000 distinct CDR3 sequences, approximately 90% seen once. Negative isolation was applied to CD8+ and CD4+ T cells, and FACS enrichment was applied to TEMRA cells. This CDR3 is built from 19 residues. Germline V gene sequence: CDR1 MDHEN, CDR2 SYDVKM. V trimming: 6 bases; J trimming: 0 bases; junction bases outside the gene matches: 17.

Sequenced: CD8+ T cells from PBMCs. This chain connects TRBV28 to TRBJ2-7, with 10 nucleotides matching TRBD1. The clonotype was recovered from a human donor with multiple sclerosis. CDR3 region: CASSRPTGTGVLSSYEQYF. The CDR3 DNA sequence: TGTGCCAGCAGCCGACCCACCGGGACAGGGGTCCTAAGCTCCTACGAGCAGTACTTC.